Each of the 26 T cell receptor beta chains below was sequenced from the same sample in a study of CD8+CD57+ T cells in acquired aplastic anemia. The TCR beta profiling, which covered VDJ combination and CDR3 sequence, was carried out using genomic DNA as the template. TCRdb re-derived calls from the reads in MiXCR, one entry per CDR3 protein. Among approximately 190,000 distinct CDR3 sequences listed, around three fifths were seen once. Sequenced sample: sorted CD4+, CD8+, or CD8+CD57+ T cells (not recorded which) from PBMCs. These receptors were collected from a human donor with severe aplastic anemia or a healthy control (not recorded which).

The rearrangement uses TRBV29-1 and TRBJ1-2; 10 bases line up with TRBD1. Germline V gene lookup returns CDR1 SQVTM and CDR2 ANQGSEA. V was pared by 8 bases and J by 4 bases, with 10 bases of the junction left unmatched. This CDR3 is 14 amino acids long. This CDR3 reads CSPPRDRGGYGYTF. The CDR3 DNA is TGCAGCCCACCCCGGGACAGGGGCGGCTATGGCTACACCTTC.

This clonotype was recorded only once. This may come from a read error, since a much larger clone is one base off. The genes are TRBV28 and TRBJ2-1; D is uncertain. V lost 6 bases, J lost 11 bases, and 11 bases lay in between. Germline V gene sequence: CDR1 MDHEN, CDR2 SYDVKM. The CDR3 loop spans 11 amino acids. The CDR3 loop is CASSPWDKQFF. DNA of the CDR3: TGTGCCAGCAGCCCCTGGGATAAGCAGTTCTTC.

The rearrangement links TRBV14 to TRBJ1-5, with a tentative D call TRBD1 (5 bases). Germline CDR1 reads SGHDN; CDR2 reads FVKESK. The CDR3 runs to 14 residues. Trimming pared 6 bases from V and 6 bases from J, leaving 15 bases between. CDR3 residues: CASRPTWDAQPQHF. CDR3 nucleotides: TGTGCCAGCAGACCGACATGGGACGCTCAGCCCCAGCATTTT.

CDR3 sequence: CASSLGPNNSPLHF. CDR3 nucleotide sequence: TGCGCCAGCAGCTTAGGTCCAAATAATTCACCCCTCCACTTT. The chain employs TRBV5-1 and TRBJ1-6, with D hard to call. The germline V and J ends were trimmed by 2 bases and 5 bases, with 8 bases remaining between them. Germline V CDR1 and CDR2: SGHRS, YFSETQ. The length of the CDR3 is 14 residues.

This clonotype was observed a handful of times. This chain connects TRBV7-8 to TRBJ2-5; D possibly corresponds to TRBD1 (5 bases). The CDR3 contains 15 residues. Between the trimmed V and J ends, which lost 1 base and 2 bases, there was a span of 11 bases. Germline loops: CDR1 SGHVS, CDR2 FQNEAQ. CDR3 in amino acids: CASSLGYRKQETQYF. The CDR3 bases are TGTGCCAGCAGCTTAGGATACAGGAAACAAGAGACCCAGTACTTC.

This chain uses TRBV7-9 with TRBJ2-1, with 8 positions matching TRBD2. The trim removed 5 bases at V and 0 bases at J, leaving 3 bases unmatched. Per the germline V gene, CDR1 is SEHNR and CDR2 is FQNEAQ (reference sequence). There are 15 residues in the CDR3. CDR3: CASSAAGGSYNEQFF. The CDR3 nucleotides are TGTGCCAGCAGCGCGGCGGGGGGCTCCTACAATGAGCAGTTCTTC.

V gene TRBV20-1 combines with J gene TRBJ2-7; TRBD1 matches at 9 bases. J lost 0 bases, V lost 5 bases, and 5 bases had no gene match. CDR1 is DFQATT and CDR2 is SNEGSKA in the germline V gene (reference sequence). The CDR3 covers 14 residues. This CDR3 reads CSARGQGHSYEQYF. In nucleotides, the CDR3 is TGCAGTGCTCGGGGACAGGGTCACTCCTACGAGCAGTACTTC.

This clonotype showed up many times. The chain is built from TRBV9 and TRBJ2-3; 7 nucleotides align to TRBD2. CDR3 length: 17 amino acids. Germline V lookup: CDR1 SGDLS, CDR2 YYNGEE. With 1 base clipped from V and 6 bases from J, the junction kept 14 bases outside the gene matches. Here the CDR3 DNA reads TGTGCCAGCAGCGTACTGGGGCTAGCGGTCCCATCGGATACGCAGTATTTT. Encoded protein: CASSVLGLAVPSDTQYF.

In the case of this clonotype: One end of the junction does not line up with germline, which may come from a read error. J is TRBJ1-5 and V is TRBV7-8, with D unresolved. Germline CDR1 reads SGHVS; CDR2 reads FQNEAQ. The CDR3 extends over 15 amino acids. The CDR3 DNA reads as TGTGCCGGCAGCTTAGTCGGGGTGAGCAATCAGCCCCCGCATTTT. It translates to CAGSLVGVSNQPPHF.

This clonotype has a handful of counts. This chain uses TRBV12-3 or TRBV12-4 with TRBJ1-1; no firm D call. This CDR3 region has 11 residues. Trimming pared 5 bases from V and 5 bases from J, leaving 6 bases between. The CDR3 reads CASSSRTEAFF. DNA of the CDR3: TGTGCCAGCAGTAGCAGGACTGAAGCTTTCTTT.

The V and J genes are TRBV10-3 and TRBJ2-1; D gene unclear. The CDR3 sequence is 16 residues long. The ends were cut back, 5 bases at V and 0 bases at J, with 14 bases in the middle. Germline CDR1 ENHRY, CDR2 SYGVKD. CDR3 sequence: CAISSSTGSSYNEQFF. The CDR3 DNA follows: TGTGCCATCAGTTCCTCGACTGGAAGCTCCTACAATGAGCAGTTCTTC.

The table lists this clonotype with a few counts. The chain is built from TRBV20-1 and TRBJ2-2; no firm D call. V gave up 6 bases and J gave up 1 base, with 6 bases separating them. Germline CDR1 DFQATT, CDR2 SNEGSKA (reference sequence). This CDR3 contains 12 residues. The CDR3 region is CSAPQNTGELFF. The CDR3 nucleotides are TGCAGTGCCCCTCAGAACACCGGGGAGCTGTTTTTT.

This clonotype came up a few times. The gene calls are TRBV29-1 and TRBJ2-7; no definite D call. The CDR3 spans 12 residues. Trimming stripped 6 bases from V and 1 base from J, with 10 bases between. The germline V gene encodes CDR1 SQVTM and CDR2 ANQGSEA. The DNA for the CDR3 is TGCAGCGTAGGCCCGGATTCCTACGAGCAGTACTTC. Its protein is CSVGPDSYEQYF.

The J gene is TRBJ2-7, the V gene TRBV7-9, with 8 bases lining up with TRBD2. Per germline, CDR1 SEHNR and CDR2 FQNEAQ (reference sequence). Losses at the gene ends were 3 bases for V and 4 bases for J; bases not matched to a gene: 2. The CDR3 covers 13 residues. The CDR3 here is CASSFSGKYEQYF. The CDR3, as DNA: TGTGCCAGCAGCTTTAGCGGGAAGTACGAGCAGTACTTC.

The CDR3 DNA reads TGTGCCAGCCACCGGACAGGGGATCAGCCCCAGCATTTT. Translation: CASHRTGDQPQHF. The chain links TRBV7-2 to TRBJ1-5, with 9 bases aligning to TRBD1. V was pared by 8 bases and J by 5 bases, with 4 bases of the junction left unmatched. The CDR3 spans 13 residues. CDR1 and CDR2 from the germline V gene are SGHTA and FQGNSA. The full variable domain, rest sourced from reference TRBV7-2 and TRBJ1-5, is GAGVSQSPSNKVTEKGKDVELRCDPISGHTALYWYRQSLGQGLEFLIYFQGNSAPDKSGLPSDRFSAERTGGSVSTLTIQRTQQEDSAVYLCASHRTGDQPQHFGDGTRLSIL.

This clonotype showed up many times. CDR3 coding DNA: TGTGCCAGCAGCTCCCGGGACAGAAACCAAGAGACCCAGTACTTC. It is translated as CASSSRDRNQETQYF. The V call is TRBV5-6, the J call TRBJ2-5, with 7 bases identical to TRBD1. CDR1 is SGHDT, CDR2 YYEEEE, per germline. The CDR3 has 15 residues. V trimming: 3 bases; J trimming: 0 bases; junction bases outside the gene matches: 5. Using reference TRBV5-6 and TRBJ2-5 for the parts outside the CDR3, the full variable domain is DAGVTQSPTHLIKTRGQQVTLRCSPKSGHDTVSWYQQALGQGPQFIFQYYEEEERQRGNFPDRFSGHQFPNYSSELNVNALLLGDSALYLCASSSRDRNQETQYFGPGTRLLVL.

The rearrangement joins TRBV20-1 to TRBJ2-7; D gene unclear. This CDR3 spans 15 amino acids. The germline V gene has CDR1 DFQATT and CDR2 SNEGSKA (reference sequence). V lost 3 bases and J 0 bases, leaving 15 bases between the germline ends. Written as DNA, the CDR3 is TGCAGTGCTAGGCCGGAGTGGGCAGGCTCCTACGAGCAGTACTTC. As protein: CSARPEWAGSYEQYF.

The chain is built from TRBV20-1 and TRBJ2-1; no clear D. Germline V gives CDR1 DFQATT, CDR2 SNEGSKA (reference sequence). This CDR3 region has 14 residues. V was trimmed by 1 base and J by 7 bases, leaving 14 bases between them. The CDR3 DNA is TGCAGTGCTAGAGTTGGACGGGCTATGAATGAGCAGTTCTTC. Protein sequence: CSARVGRAMNEQFF.

V usage is TRBV7-9 and J usage is TRBJ1-6; D is unclear. Trimming took 1 base from V and 6 from J, leaving 13 bases between them. Germline CDR1 is SEHNR and CDR2 is FQNEAQ (reference sequence). The CDR3 totals 16 residues. CDR3 amino acids: CASSLDSEVLNSPLHF. CDR3 DNA sequence: TGTGCCAGCAGCTTAGACAGTGAAGTACTTAATTCACCCCTCCACTTT.

This rearrangement joins TRBV7-9 to TRBJ2-7, with 12 bases aligning to TRBD1. The CDR3 length is 16 residues. CDR1 and CDR2 (germline): SEHNR, FQNEAQ (reference sequence). V lost 6 bases, J lost 8 bases, and 14 bases stayed unmatched. The CDR3: CASSQPGTGGGNKQYF. The CDR3, as DNA: TGTGCCAGCAGTCAACCCGGGACAGGGGGCGGGAACAAGCAGTACTTC.

The J gene is TRBJ1-1, the V gene TRBV6-1, with unresolved D. Looked up from germline, CDR1 is MNHNS and CDR2 is SASEGT. This CDR3 comprises 13 residues. The V end lost 7 bases, the J end lost 4 bases, and 13 bases lay between the germline ends. CDR3 loop: CASTLTIGTEAFF. The CDR3 DNA is TGTGCCAGCACATTGACGATCGGCACTGAAGCTTTCTTT.

The chain links TRBV7-2 to TRBJ1-3; D may be TRBD1 (6 bases). The germline V gene encodes CDR1 SGHTA and CDR2 FQGNSA. This CDR3 comprises 15 residues. Between the trimmed V and J ends, which lost 5 bases and 3 bases, there was a span of 14 bases. The CDR3 loop reads CASSRLGGNGNTIYF. Written as DNA, the CDR3 is TGTGCCAGCAGCAGGCTAGGGGGGAATGGAAACACCATATATTTT.

The rearrangement links TRBV20-1 to TRBJ2-3; TRBD2 is a possible D gene (6 bases). CDR1 is DFQATT, CDR2 SNEGSKA, per germline (reference sequence). The CDR3 sequence is 16 residues long. V lost 7 bases, J lost 6 bases, and 26 bases lay in between. CDR3 protein: CSGSITSLHRGDTQYF. For the CDR3, the DNA is TGCAGTGGTAGCATCACTAGCCTCCATCGCGGGGATACGCAGTATTTT.

This rearrangement joins TRBV19 to TRBJ1-5; a weak D match, TRBD1 (5 bases). Trimming shortened V by 2 bases and J by 6 bases, and 11 bases separated the two germline ends. The CDR3 covers 14 residues. Germline V gives CDR1 LNHDA, CDR2 SQIVND (reference sequence). The CDR3 protein is CASSILGDGQPQHF. The CDR3 DNA follows: TGTGCCAGTAGTATATTGGGGGACGGTCAGCCCCAGCATTTT.

The V call is TRBV7-8, the J call TRBJ2-2; TRBD1 agrees at 10 bases. Per germline, CDR1 SGHVS and CDR2 FQNEAQ. The CDR3 covers 15 residues. Trimming removed 4 bases from V and 8 bases from J; junction bases left unmatched: 7. CDR3 sequence reads: CASSYTTGGRGELFF. CDR3 DNA sequence: TGTGCCAGCAGCTATACGACAGGGGGCAGGGGGGAGCTGTTTTTT.

This rearrangement joins TRBV6-1 to TRBJ2-7, with 7 nucleotides matching TRBD2. There are 14 residues in the CDR3. The V and J ends lost 5 bases and 2 bases, in that order; junction bases with no gene match: 6. Germline CDR1 MNHNS, CDR2 SASEGT. The CDR3 region has the DNA TGTGCCAGCAGTTACGGGGGAGGGCCCTACGAGCAGTACTTC. Translating it yields CASSYGGGPYEQYF.